The 5 T cell receptor beta chains below all came from one sample that was sequenced in a study of cytomegalovirus exposure and HLA in healthy donors. A multiplex PCR was run with 60 Vbeta primers and 13 Jbeta primers. Sequencing was performed with immunoSEQ multiplex PCR; in TCRdb, only in-frame clones are kept and a portion is missing. This repertoire shows roughly 150,000 clones, almost 85% found once; its top ten account for 5.5% to 6%. What was sequenced was PBMCs. Receptors originate from a man aged 30-40 years in good health and CMV-seropositive.

The chain joins TRBV2 to TRBJ2-7, with 9 bases identical to TRBD2. Germline CDR1 reads SNHLY; CDR2 reads FYNNEI. V dropped 1 base and J dropped 3; count of bases not matched to a gene: 1. CDR3 size: 14 residues. The CDR3 reads CASSEDSGSYEQYF. The CDR3 DNA reads TGTGCCAGCAGTGAAGATAGCGGGAGCTACGAGCAGTACTTC.

The V call is TRBV9, the J call TRBJ2-5, with TRBD2 identical over 7 bases. CDR3 length equals 15 residues. CDR1 and CDR2 from the germline V gene are SGDLS and YYNGEE. V trimming: 0 bases; J trimming: 5 bases; junction bases outside the gene matches: 7. CDR3 sequence reads: CASSVGQAGRETQYF. The CDR3 DNA reads as TGTGCCAGCAGCGTAGGGCAAGCGGGGCGCGAGACCCAGTACTTC.

The table lists this clone with a few counts. This chain uses TRBV13 with TRBJ2-3; TRBD2 might be the D (5 bases). V lost 6 bases, J lost 6 bases, and 19 bases lay in between. This CDR3 spans 15 amino acids. Germline assignment: CDR1 PRHDT and CDR2 FYEKMQ (reference sequence). The CDR3: CASSSLWPQRDTQYF. The CDR3 bases are TGTGCCAGCAGTTCCCTATGGCCTCAGCGGGATACGCAGTATTTT.

The chain is built from TRBV19 and TRBJ2-3, with D perhaps matching TRBD1 (6 bases). The CDR3 totals 17 residues. The ends were cut back, 3 bases at V and 0 bases at J, with 16 bases in the middle. CDR1 is LNHDA and CDR2 is SQIVND in the germline V gene (reference sequence). CDR3 nucleotides: TGTGCCAGTAGTATCCTATCCCCGGGACATAGCACAGATACGCAGTATTTT. Translation gives CASSILSPGHSTDTQYF.

The V call is TRBV5-4, the J call TRBJ2-7, with 8 bases identical to TRBD1. The CDR3 sequence is 15 residues long. In germline, CDR1 is SGHNT, CDR2 YYREEE (reference sequence). With 1 base clipped from V and 0 bases from J, the junction kept 3 bases outside the gene matches. CDR3 coding DNA: TGTGCCAGCAGCTTGCGGGGACAGGTCTCCTACGAGCAGTACTTC. Its translation: CASSLRGQVSYEQYF. Using reference TRBV5-4 and TRBJ2-7 for the parts outside the CDR3, the full variable domain is ETGVTQSPTHLIKTRGQQVTLRCSSQSGHNTVSWYQQALGQGPQFIFQYYREEENGRGNFPPRFSGLQFPNYSSELNVNALELDDSALYLCASSLRGQVSYEQYFGPGTRLTVT.